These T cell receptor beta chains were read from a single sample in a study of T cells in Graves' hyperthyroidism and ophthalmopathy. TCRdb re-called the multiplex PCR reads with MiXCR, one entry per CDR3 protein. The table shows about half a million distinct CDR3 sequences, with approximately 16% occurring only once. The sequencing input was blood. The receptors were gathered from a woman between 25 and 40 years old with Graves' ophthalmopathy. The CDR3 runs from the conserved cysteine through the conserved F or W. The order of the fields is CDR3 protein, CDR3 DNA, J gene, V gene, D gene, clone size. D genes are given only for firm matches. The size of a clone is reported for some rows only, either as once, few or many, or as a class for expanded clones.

CDR3aa: CASSQAFGSNTEAFF
CDR3nt: TGTGCCAGCAGCCAAGCCTTTGGATCGAACACTGAAGCTTTCTTT
j_gene: TRBJ1-1
v_gene: TRBV14
d_gene: -
abundance: many

CDR3aa: CSVEEGTEFEAFF
CDR3nt: TGCAGCGTTGAAGAGGGGACAGAGTTCGAAGCTTTCTTT
j_gene: TRBJ1-1
v_gene: TRBV29-1
d_gene: TRBD1
abundance: -

CDR3aa: CASRTGASTDTQYF
CDR3nt: TGTGCCAGCCGGACAGGGGCGAGCACAGATACGCAGTATTTT
j_gene: TRBJ2-3
v_gene: TRBV19
d_gene: TRBD1
abundance: -

CDR3aa: CSVTRQASYEQYF
CDR3nt: TGCAGCGTTACACGACAGGCCTCCTACGAGCAGTACTTC
j_gene: TRBJ2-7
v_gene: TRBV29-1
d_gene: -
abundance: -

CDR3aa: CASSSTGTSGRTSPYEQYF
CDR3nt: TGTGCCAGCAGCTCCACCGGGACTAGCGGGAGGACCTCACCCTACGAGCAGTACTTC
j_gene: TRBJ2-7
v_gene: TRBV11-2
d_gene: TRBD2
abundance: -

CDR3aa: CASSQRGGLAGEEQFF
CDR3nt: TGCGCCAGCAGCCAAAGGGGGGGACTAGCGGGAGAAGAGCAGTTCTTC
j_gene: TRBJ2-1
v_gene: TRBV4-3
d_gene: TRBD2
abundance: few

CDR3aa: CASSQVLGPSGDSYNEQFF
CDR3nt: TGTGCCAGCAGCCAAGTTCTGGGGCCTAGCGGTGACTCCTACAATGAGCAGTTCTTC
j_gene: TRBJ2-1
v_gene: TRBV4-2
d_gene: TRBD2
abundance: many

CDR3aa: CAWSPEIYQPQHF
CDR3nt: TGTGCCTGGAGTCCAGAGATCTATCAGCCCCAGCATTTT
j_gene: TRBJ1-5
v_gene: TRBV30
d_gene: -
abundance: many

CDR3aa: CASSPSRLYTEAFF
CDR3nt: TGTGCCAGCAGTCCCTCCAGACTGTACACTGAAGCTTTCTTT
j_gene: TRBJ1-1
v_gene: TRBV27
d_gene: -
abundance: many

CDR3aa: CASSGGDRHYTGELFF
CDR3nt: TGTGCCAGCTCGGGTGGGGACAGGCACTACACCGGGGAGCTGTTTTTT
j_gene: TRBJ2-2
v_gene: TRBV28
d_gene: TRBD1
abundance: few

CDR3aa: CASGYTGVSNYGYTF
CDR3nt: TGTGCTAGTGGTTACACAGGGGTGTCTAACTATGGCTACACCTTC
j_gene: TRBJ1-2
v_gene: TRBV12-5
d_gene: TRBD1
abundance: -

CDR3aa: CSVRGRSYNEQFF
CDR3nt: TGCAGCGTTCGCGGGAGGTCCTACAATGAGCAGTTCTTC
j_gene: TRBJ2-1
v_gene: TRBV29-1
d_gene: TRBD2
abundance: -

CDR3aa: CASSYPTSSYNEQFF
CDR3nt: TGTGCCAGCAGTTACCCCACTAGCTCCTACAATGAGCAGTTCTTC
j_gene: TRBJ2-1
v_gene: TRBV6-2/TRBV6-3
d_gene: -
abundance: -

CDR3aa: CSVSRGQETQYF
CDR3nt: TGCAGCGTGAGCAGGGGGCAGGAGACCCAGTACTTC
j_gene: TRBJ2-5
v_gene: TRBV29-1
d_gene: TRBD1
abundance: many

CDR3aa: CASSQEVGTQYF
CDR3nt: TGTGCCAGCAGCCAAGAAGTGGGGACCCAGTACTTC
j_gene: TRBJ2-5
v_gene: TRBV3-1
d_gene: -
abundance: many

CDR3aa: CASRAGTGSYNEQFF
CDR3nt: TGCGCCAGCAGAGCGGGGACGGGATCCTACAATGAGCAGTTCTTC
j_gene: TRBJ2-1
v_gene: TRBV5-1
d_gene: TRBD2
abundance: -

CDR3aa: CASSWGGTAYEQYF
CDR3nt: TGCGCCAGCAGCTGGGGGGGGACTGCGTACGAGCAGTACTTC
j_gene: TRBJ2-7
v_gene: TRBV5-1
d_gene: TRBD2
abundance: many

CDR3aa: CASSPNLGLGSYNEQFF
CDR3nt: TGTGCCAGCAGCCCCAATCTGGGACTGGGATCCTACAATGAGCAGTTCTTC
j_gene: TRBJ2-1
v_gene: TRBV3-1
d_gene: -
abundance: many

CDR3aa: CASSLGPHNEQFF
CDR3nt: TGTGCCAGCAGCTTAGGTCCCCACAATGAGCAGTTCTTC
j_gene: TRBJ2-1
v_gene: TRBV7-7
d_gene: -
abundance: -

CDR3aa: CASSPQGVDYGYTF
CDR3nt: TGTGCCAGCAGTCCACAGGGGGTGGACTATGGCTACACCTTC
j_gene: TRBJ1-2
v_gene: TRBV28
d_gene: TRBD1
abundance: few

CDR3aa: CASSQVGREQETQYF
CDR3nt: TGTGCCAGCAGCCAAGTGGGCCGGGAGCAGGAGACCCAGTACTTC
j_gene: TRBJ2-5
v_gene: TRBV3-2
d_gene: -
abundance: many

CDR3aa: CASTPTSGRVSNNEQFF
CDR3nt: TGTGCCAGCACCCCGACTAGCGGGAGAGTTTCGAACAATGAGCAGTTCTTC
j_gene: TRBJ2-1
v_gene: TRBV6-1
d_gene: TRBD2
abundance: few

CDR3aa: CSARDVAGGYYNEQFF
CDR3nt: TGCAGTGCTAGAGATGTCGCTGGGGGTTACTACAATGAGCAGTTCTTC
j_gene: TRBJ2-1
v_gene: TRBV20-1
d_gene: -
abundance: many

CDR3aa: CASSSGLREKLFF
CDR3nt: TGTGCCAGCAGTTCAGGGTTACGTGAAAAACTGTTTTTT
j_gene: TRBJ1-4
v_gene: TRBV28
d_gene: -
abundance: -

CDR3aa: CAWSVLVEGAFF
CDR3nt: TGTGCCTGGAGTGTACTGGTCGAAGGGGCTTTCTTT
j_gene: TRBJ1-1
v_gene: TRBV30
d_gene: -
abundance: many

CDR3aa: CASSLGGRGRDTQYF
CDR3nt: TGTGCCAGCAGCCTCGGCGGGAGGGGAAGAGATACGCAGTATTTT
j_gene: TRBJ2-3
v_gene: TRBV9
d_gene: TRBD2
abundance: -

CDR3aa: CASKGPGSPNEAFF
CDR3nt: TGTGCCAGTAAGGGGCCAGGATCTCCCAATGAAGCTTTCTTT
j_gene: TRBJ1-1
v_gene: TRBV19
d_gene: -
abundance: -

CDR3aa: CASSLVREKLFF
CDR3nt: TGTGCCAGCAGTTTAGTGAGGGAAAAACTGTTTTTT
j_gene: TRBJ1-4
v_gene: TRBV12-3/TRBV12-4
d_gene: -
abundance: -

CDR3aa: CASRRSWGALTEAFF
CDR3nt: TGTGCCAGCAGACGATCATGGGGGGCGCTGACTGAAGCTTTCTTT
j_gene: TRBJ1-1
v_gene: TRBV2
d_gene: -
abundance: many

CDR3aa: CASSYTTSRVSYEQYF
CDR3nt: TGTGCCAGCAGTTACACAACCTCTAGAGTCTCCTACGAGCAGTACTTC
j_gene: TRBJ2-7
v_gene: TRBV6-5
d_gene: -
abundance: -

CDR3aa: CASKIGSGNEKLFF
CDR3nt: TGCGCCAGCAAAATAGGTTCGGGTAATGAAAAACTGTTTTTT
j_gene: TRBJ1-4
v_gene: TRBV4-3
d_gene: -
abundance: -

CDR3aa: CATKGGSSYNEQFF
CDR3nt: TGTGCCACCAAGGGCGGCAGCTCCTACAATGAGCAGTTCTTC
j_gene: TRBJ2-1
v_gene: TRBV15
d_gene: -
abundance: many

CDR3aa: CSASDLAGGAYDEQFF
CDR3nt: TGCAGTGCTAGTGATTTAGCAGGGGGCGCATATGATGAGCAGTTCTTC
j_gene: TRBJ2-1
v_gene: TRBV20-1
d_gene: TRBD1
abundance: many

CDR3aa: CAWSDWEHGELFF
CDR3nt: TGTGCCTGGAGTGACTGGGAGCACGGGGAGCTGTTTTTT
j_gene: TRBJ2-2
v_gene: TRBV30
d_gene: -
abundance: many

CDR3aa: CASTASRVGGNEQFF
CDR3nt: TGTGCCAGCACCGCCTCTAGGGTAGGGGGCAATGAGCAGTTCTTC
j_gene: TRBJ2-1
v_gene: TRBV12-3/TRBV12-4
d_gene: -
abundance: many

CDR3aa: CSARPGHYSNQPQHF
CDR3nt: TGCAGTGCTAGGCCTGGGCACTATAGCAATCAGCCCCAGCATTTT
j_gene: TRBJ1-5
v_gene: TRBV20-1
d_gene: -
abundance: few

CDR3aa: CASSQYLQGAGETQYF
CDR3nt: TGTGCCAGCAGCCAATATCTCCAGGGGGCTGGGGAGACCCAGTACTTC
j_gene: TRBJ2-5
v_gene: TRBV4-2
d_gene: TRBD1
abundance: few

CDR3aa: CASTPTDSLNTEAFF
CDR3nt: TGCGCCAGCACTCCCACGGACAGCCTGAACACTGAAGCTTTCTTT
j_gene: TRBJ1-1
v_gene: TRBV5-1
d_gene: -
abundance: many

CDR3aa: CASSPQADSYEQYF
CDR3nt: TGTGCCAGCAGCCCCCAGGCGGATTCCTACGAGCAGTACTTC
j_gene: TRBJ2-7
v_gene: TRBV7-3
d_gene: -
abundance: many

CDR3aa: CASSYSRGASGNTIYF
CDR3nt: TGTGCCAGCAGTTACTCTAGAGGGGCCTCTGGAAACACCATATATTTT
j_gene: TRBJ1-3
v_gene: TRBV6-6
d_gene: -
abundance: -

CDR3aa: CASTQFGGGNEQFF
CDR3nt: TGTGCCAGTACGCAATTCGGGGGAGGGAATGAGCAGTTCTTC
j_gene: TRBJ2-1
v_gene: TRBV19
d_gene: TRBD2
abundance: few

CDR3aa: CASSFAGTSGNYEQYF
CDR3nt: TGTGCCAGCAGCTTCGCCGGGACTAGCGGGAACTACGAGCAGTACTTC
j_gene: TRBJ2-7
v_gene: TRBV7-9
d_gene: TRBD2
abundance: -

CDR3aa: CASKGDIDFQETQYF
CDR3nt: TGTGCCAGCAAGGGGGATATAGACTTCCAAGAGACCCAGTACTTC
j_gene: TRBJ2-5
v_gene: TRBV6-1
d_gene: -
abundance: few

CDR3aa: CATSDPTVSYEQYF
CDR3nt: TGTGCCACCAGTGATCCCACGGTCTCCTACGAGCAGTACTTC
j_gene: TRBJ2-7
v_gene: TRBV24-1
d_gene: -
abundance: few

CDR3aa: CASSVGPDTEAFF
CDR3nt: TGTGCCAGCAGCGTAGGCCCGGACACTGAAGCTTTCTTT
j_gene: TRBJ1-1
v_gene: TRBV9
d_gene: -
abundance: many

CDR3aa: CSARGMTSGRGVAKNIQYF
CDR3nt: TGCAGTGCTAGGGGGATGACTAGCGGGAGGGGAGTGGCCAAAAACATTCAGTACTTC
j_gene: TRBJ2-4
v_gene: TRBV20-1
d_gene: TRBD2
abundance: few

CDR3aa: CASSLGGRTETQYF
CDR3nt: TGTGCCAGCAGTTTAGGCGGCAGAACGGAGACCCAGTACTTC
j_gene: TRBJ2-5
v_gene: TRBV28
d_gene: -
abundance: many

CDR3aa: CASSQEVGQSTDTQYF
CDR3nt: TGCGCCAGCAGCCAAGAAGTAGGACAGAGCACAGATACGCAGTATTTT
j_gene: TRBJ2-3
v_gene: TRBV4-3
d_gene: -
abundance: few

CDR3aa: CASSQNRGRLAGQVEQYF
CDR3nt: TGTGCCAGCAGCCAAAACAGGGGGCGACTAGCGGGCCAGGTCGAGCAGTACTTC
j_gene: TRBJ2-7
v_gene: TRBV3-1
d_gene: -
abundance: few

CDR3aa: CASSLRQGYTEAFF
CDR3nt: TGTGCCAGCAGCTTACGGCAGGGGTACACTGAAGCTTTCTTT
j_gene: TRBJ1-1
v_gene: TRBV7-8
d_gene: -
abundance: many

CDR3aa: CAWSVHGQPQHF
CDR3nt: TGTGCCTGGAGTGTACATGGACAGCCCCAGCATTTT
j_gene: TRBJ1-5
v_gene: TRBV30
d_gene: -
abundance: many

CDR3aa: CASSPRDRGGQPQHF
CDR3nt: TGCGCCAGCAGCCCGCGGGACAGGGGGGGTCAGCCCCAGCATTTT
j_gene: TRBJ1-5
v_gene: TRBV4-1
d_gene: TRBD1
abundance: few

CDR3aa: CASSPSGSGLGSYEQYF
CDR3nt: TGTGCCAGCAGTCCGTCGGGGAGCGGGTTGGGTTCCTACGAGCAGTACTTC
j_gene: TRBJ2-7
v_gene: TRBV6-2/TRBV6-3
d_gene: -
abundance: many

CDR3aa: CATSRTRDYNEQFF
CDR3nt: TGTGCCACCAGCAGAACGCGGGACTACAATGAGCAGTTCTTC
j_gene: TRBJ2-1
v_gene: TRBV15
d_gene: -
abundance: -

CDR3aa: CASSLPLGATNTEAFF
CDR3nt: TGTGCCAGCAGTCTGCCCCTGGGGGCCACGAACACTGAAGCTTTCTTT
j_gene: TRBJ1-1
v_gene: TRBV28
d_gene: -
abundance: many

CDR3aa: CASSPQRGKNEQFF
CDR3nt: TGTGCCAGCTCACCACAACGGGGGAAGAATGAGCAGTTCTTC
j_gene: TRBJ2-1
v_gene: TRBV18
d_gene: -
abundance: many

CDR3aa: CAWTHRGLRNTEAFF
CDR3nt: TGTGCCTGGACCCACAGGGGGCTGAGGAACACTGAAGCTTTCTTT
j_gene: TRBJ1-1
v_gene: TRBV30
d_gene: TRBD1
abundance: many

CDR3aa: CASRGKAAQYF
CDR3nt: TGTGCCAGCAGGGGAAAGGCTGCGCAGTATTTT
j_gene: TRBJ2-3
v_gene: TRBV27
d_gene: -
abundance: -